Reported below is one T cell receptor beta chain. The data originate from a study of blood T cell repertoires in COVID-19. Study information: Researchers got acute and convalescent COVID-19 samples from the United States, Italy and Spain. T cells, B-cell-depleted T cells, or PBMCs provided the cDNA or gDNA that served as material.

Original processing methods: Estimated nucleated cell counts came from reference gene primer amplification. Some clones are missing from TCRdb's copy, which holds only in-frame ones; the method was immunoSEQ multiplex PCR. The D gene and trimming were derived from the DNA, and the V and J assignments and clone size from that table. The sample holds some 69,000 clones; 65% to 85% are singletons and the top ten take 1.8%. V was pared by 5 bases and J by 6 bases, with 14 bases between. The CDR3 sequence is 13 residues long. Germline-derived CDR1 and CDR2 are KGHSH and LQKENI. The receptor's source is a woman aged 60-75 years with acute or convalescent COVID-19. V gene TRBV18 combines with J gene TRBJ2-7, with TRBD1 as a possible D gene (6 bases). Sequencing was done on a sample of peripheral blood. DNA for the CDR3: TGTGCCAGCTCATCGCCTACAGGGCGCGAGCAGTACTTC. Protein: CASSSPTGREQYF.